This is a list of T cell receptor beta chains from one sample in a study of shared clonotypes between healthy human individuals. Sequencing was performed with immunoSEQ multiplex PCR; in TCRdb, only in-frame clones are kept and a portion is missing. The sample has around 2.1 million clones, under 97% seen once. Sequenced material: naive CD4+ T cells sorted from blood. The origin of the receptors is a man aged 18 to 35 in good health. The CDR3 runs from the conserved cysteine through the conserved F or W. D genes are given only for firm matches.

>TRBJ1-3|TRBV7-3|.
CASSSSPTGSGNTIYF
>TRBJ2-5|TRBV29-1|.
CSVADNLGETQYF
>TRBJ1-3|TRBV7-9|.
CASSWGGGSSGNTIYF
>TRBJ2-5|TRBV2|.
CASSEDRQETQYF
>TRBJ2-5|TRBV7-6|.
CASSLQLLAETQYF
>TRBJ1-2|TRBV10-2|.
CASSLGGGYGYTF
>TRBJ2-7|TRBV6-1|TRBD1
CASSRDRYEQYF
>TRBJ2-5|TRBV5-1|.
CASSLRNLQETQYF
>TRBJ2-7|TRBV12-5|TRBD2
CASGPPGTSGSYEQYF
>TRBJ1-2|TRBV12-5|.
CASGLSSGALDYGYTF
>TRBJ1-2|TRBV28|.
CASSQTSPYGYTF
>TRBJ1-2|TRBV27|.
CASRGGLGGYTF
>TRBJ1-4|TRBV18|.
CASSPGIGATNEKLFF
>TRBJ2-7|TRBV29-1|.
CSGGGAREQYF
>TRBJ2-7|TRBV10-3|TRBD2
CATGLAGSYEQYF
>TRBJ2-2|TRBV27|TRBD2
CASSLKLAGWDAELFF
>TRBJ1-2|TRBV29-1|.
CSVVDSGLGGYTF